This entry lists 23 T cell receptor beta chains sequenced from one sample in a study of PD-1 blockade in classical Hodgkin lymphoma. Sequencing used immunoSEQ multiplex PCR; TCRdb keeps in-frame clones, though not all of them. Altogether 100,000 to 120,000 clones are present, over 85% being singletons, with the ten largest covering under 20%. Time point specified: cycle 4 day 1 (C4D1), after about 6 weeks of nivolumab. After autologous stem cell transplantation all patients relapsed, and prior brentuximab vedotin exposure differed between cohorts. Here the sequenced sample was peripheral blood mononuclear cells (PBMCs), taken before the fourth cycle of nivolumab. These TCRs come from a human donor with classical Hodgkin lymphoma.

This clone was observed a single time. This chain joins TRBV29-1 and TRBJ1-1; weak D call: TRBD1 (6 bases). Between the trimmed V and J ends, which lost 3 bases and 1 base, there was a span of 18 bases. Germline V gene lookup returns CDR1 SQVTM and CDR2 ANQGSEA. This CDR3 contains 16 residues. CDR3 region: CSVDGGRGGGNTEAFF. The CDR3 region has the DNA TGCAGCGTTGATGGGGGCCGAGGAGGTGGGAACACTGAAGCTTTCTTT.

This chain uses TRBV10-3 with TRBJ1-1; possibly TRBD1 for D (6 bases). The CDR3 runs to 15 residues. In germline, CDR1 is ENHRY, CDR2 SYGVKD. Trimming pared 8 bases from V and 6 bases from J, leaving 22 bases between. The CDR3 loop is CAILTPGAEVAEAFF. In DNA form, the CDR3 reads TGTGCCATCCTTACCCCAGGGGCGGAGGTCGCTGAAGCTTTCTTT.

The chain uses TRBV10-1 and TRBJ2-2, with D unresolved. Germline values: CDR1 WNHNN, CDR2 SYGVQD (reference sequence). The CDR3 covers 13 residues. V was shortened by 2 bases and J by 3 bases, with 4 bases between the two germline ends. The CDR3 region has the DNA TGCGCCAGCAGTGAGCACTACACCGGGGAGCTGTTTTTT. Translation gives CASSEHYTGELFF.

The chain couples TRBV5-4 to TRBJ1-2, with TRBD1 matching over 9 bases. The CDR3 spans 14 residues. Looked up from germline, CDR1 is SGHNT and CDR2 is YYREEE (reference sequence). The trim removed 4 bases at V and 4 bases at J, leaving 5 bases unmatched. CDR3 residues: CASSAPGQGYGYTF. The CDR3 DNA reads TGTGCCAGCAGCGCACCGGGACAGGGCTATGGCTACACCTTC.

J is TRBJ1-5 and V is TRBV4-3; possibly TRBD1 for D (6 bases). The germline V gene has CDR1 LGHNA and CDR2 YSLEER. V was trimmed by 0 bases and J by 1 base, leaving 10 bases between them. This CDR3 region has 16 residues. In DNA form, the CDR3 reads TGCGCCAGCAGCCAAGATCATAGGGGGAGCAATCAGCCCCAGCATTTT. Protein sequence: CASSQDHRGSNQPQHF.

The chain combines TRBV18 with TRBJ2-5, with D maybe TRBD2 (5 bases). V lost 6 bases, J lost 5 bases, and 16 bases lay in between. Germline CDR1 and CDR2: KGHSH and LQKENI. The CDR3 length is 14 residues. The CDR3 sequence: CASSFLRGRETQYF. CDR3 nucleotides: TGTGCCAGCTCTTTTCTCCGGGGTAGGGAGACCCAGTACTTC.

The chain links TRBV9 to TRBJ2-2; 10 nucleotides match TRBD2. The V gene end was trimmed by 4 bases and the J gene end by 6 bases; junction bases not matched to a gene: 12. CDR3 length: 17 residues. CDR1 is SGDLS, CDR2 YYNGEE, per germline. As DNA, the CDR3 is TGTGCCAGCAGCCCGACGGGAAGGCTAGCGGGGGCCGGGGAGCTGTTTTTT. Residues: CASSPTGRLAGAGELFF.

This clone was observed once. The chain combines TRBV7-9 with TRBJ1-1, with D unresolved. This CDR3 comprises 14 residues. Germline V gene data show CDR1 as SEHNR and CDR2 as FQNEAQ (reference sequence). Trimming took off 7 bases at V and 1 base at J, with 13 bases between the two ends. The CDR3 region is CASIKATANTEAFF. Written as DNA, the CDR3 is TGTGCCAGCATCAAAGCAACAGCGAACACTGAAGCTTTCTTT.

The rearrangement uses TRBV4-3 and TRBJ2-1; tentatively, D is TRBD1 (6 bases). Per the germline V gene, CDR1 is LGHNA and CDR2 is YSLEER. The V end was cut by 0 bases, the J end by 4 bases, with 13 bases between. The CDR3 contains 16 residues. The CDR3 bases are TGCGCCAGCAGCCAAGATGGGGCAGGGGCTTACAATGAGCAGTTCTTC. It is translated as CASSQDGAGAYNEQFF.

This chain joins TRBV28 and TRBJ2-3; TRBD1 aligns across 7 bases. V dropped 1 base and J dropped 4; count of bases not matched to a gene: 8. The CDR3 is 16 residues long. Germline-derived CDR1 and CDR2 are MDHEN and SYDVKM. In DNA form, the CDR3 reads TGTGCCAGCAGTTTATCTCGACAGGGTGGTTCAGATACGCAGTATTTT. It specifies CASSLSRQGGSDTQYF.

This chain links TRBV7-9 with TRBJ1-3; D unclear. The CDR3 has 14 amino acids. V shed 5 bases and J shed 3 bases, with 11 bases lying between them. CDR1 SEHNR and CDR2 FQNEAQ come from the germline V gene (reference sequence). As DNA, the CDR3 is TGTGCCAGCAGCCCAAGGACTTTTGGAAACACCATATATTTT. It codes for CASSPRTFGNTIYF.

V gene TRBV29-1 combines with J gene TRBJ2-7, with TRBD1 as a possible D gene (7 bases). V lost 7 bases, J lost 6 bases, and 16 bases lay in between. CDR1 is SQVTM, CDR2 ANQGSEA, per germline. The CDR3 has 12 amino acids. Here the CDR3 reads CSAAGRGVEQYF. Written as DNA, the CDR3 is TGCAGCGCCGCGGGCAGGGGGGTCGAGCAGTACTTC.

This chain links TRBV28 with TRBJ2-1, with D maybe TRBD1 (6 bases). Trimming took off 7 bases at V and 6 bases at J, with 16 bases between the two ends. Germline CDR1 MDHEN, CDR2 SYDVKM. CDR3 size: 14 residues. CDR3 in amino acids: CASTLTGLINEQFF. CDR3 nucleotide sequence: TGTGCCAGCACCCTGACAGGTCTAATCAATGAGCAGTTCTTC.

V usage is TRBV9 and J usage is TRBJ1-2, with TRBD1 as a possible D gene (5 bases). V was cut by 3 bases and J by 8 bases, with 17 bases left in between. CDR1 is SGDLS, CDR2 YYNGEE, per germline. This CDR3 contains 14 residues. The CDR3 loop is CASSGDRKLGGYTF. In nucleotides, the CDR3 is TGTGCCAGCAGCGGGGACCGGAAACTCGGCGGCTACACCTTC. The whole variable domain, remainder taken from reference TRBV9 and TRBJ1-2, is DSGVTQTPKHLITATGQRVTLRCSPRSGDLSVYWYQQSLDQGLQFLIQYYNGEERAKGNILERFSAQQFPDLHSELNLSSLELGDSALYFCASSGDRKLGGYTFGSGTRLTVV.

V is TRBV1 and J is TRBJ2-5; TRBD1 reflects the table's D call only, with no check against the DNA. TRBV1 is deemed a pseudogene. The CDR3 is 16 residues long. The CDR3: CTSRGDRERQQETQYF. CDR3 coding DNA: TGCACCAGCAGAGGTGACAGGGAACGCCAACAAGAGACCCAGTACTTC.

This chain connects TRBV19 to TRBJ2-1; weak D call: TRBD2 (6 bases). The CDR3 consists of 15 residues. V was clipped by 3 bases and J by 5 bases, with 14 bases between them. The germline CDR1 and CDR2 sequences are LNHDA and SQIVND (reference sequence). Here the CDR3 DNA reads TGTGCCAGTAGTATTAGCGGCAGGAGGGACAATGAGCAGTTCTTC. This sequence encodes CASSISGRRDNEQFF.

CDR3 sequence (DNA): TGTGCCAGCAGCCCTCGGCCCAGGGTGCGCCTAGCGGGGACAGATACGCAGTATTTT. As protein: CASSPRPRVRLAGTDTQYF. The genes are TRBV14 and TRBJ2-3; 9 bases are a match to TRBD2. The CDR3 runs to 19 residues. Per the germline V gene, CDR1 is SGHDN and CDR2 is FVKESK. V was clipped by 4 bases and J by 3 bases; unmatched bases: 17.

CDR3 coding DNA: TGTGCCAGCAGGACACAGGGGAATAGCAATCAGCCCCAGCATTTT. Protein: CASRTQGNSNQPQHF. The rearrangement uses TRBV7-2 and TRBJ1-5; 7 nucleotides agree with TRBD1. This CDR3 spans 15 amino acids. Germline V gene data show CDR1 as SGHTA and CDR2 as FQGNSA. Trimming took 6 bases from V and 0 from J; bases not matched to a gene: 5.

This clone was found once. The V call is TRBV9, the J call TRBJ1-4; D remains unclear. CDR3 length: 16 residues. V lost 0 bases, J lost 4 bases, and 13 bases lay in between. Germline V gene sequence: CDR1 SGDLS, CDR2 YYNGEE. The CDR3 DNA reads as TGTGCCAGCAGCGTAGATCCTGGAGGGCTTAATGAAAAACTGTTTTTT. It translates to CASSVDPGGLNEKLFF.

On this clone: Its ends do not fully match the called genes, so a read error is possible. The chain uses TRBV7-7 and TRBJ2-1; D is possibly TRBD1 or TRBD2 (5 bases each). The germline gives CDR1 SSHAT, CDR2 FNYEAQ (reference sequence). The CDR3 consists of 13 residues. Here the CDR3 reads CASSLGEGHEQFF. In nucleotides, the CDR3 is TGTGCTAGCAGCTTAGGTGAGGGGCATGAGCAGTTCTTC.

The V gene is TRBV29-1, the J gene TRBJ1-1; the D gene is possibly TRBD1 (5 bases). Germline CDR1 and CDR2: SQVTM and ANQGSEA. This CDR3 is 14 amino acids long. Trimming removed 7 bases from V and 0 bases from J, with 15 bases in between. DNA of the CDR3: TGCAGCGACACCACGACAGTGTTGAACACTGAAGCTTTCTTT. Its protein product is CSDTTTVLNTEAFF.

A few counts support this clone. This chain joins TRBV11-1 and TRBJ2-2; TRBD1 is a possible D gene (5 bases). The CDR3 contains 15 residues. V lost 1 base and J 9 bases, leaving 15 bases between the germline ends. The germline V gene encodes CDR1 SGHAT and CDR2 FQDESV (reference sequence). The CDR3 protein is CASSLVQDGFRELFF. CDR3 DNA: TGTGCCAGCAGCTTAGTACAGGACGGGTTTCGGGAGCTGTTTTTT.

The J gene is TRBJ1-5, the V gene TRBV19, with D maybe TRBD1 (5 bases). The length of the CDR3 is 16 residues. CDR1 is LNHDA and CDR2 is SQIVND in the germline V gene (reference sequence). V lost 3 bases and J 3 bases, leaving 15 bases between the germline ends. This CDR3 is CASSINRGGPNQPQHF. DNA of the CDR3: TGTGCCAGTAGTATTAATCGGGGGGGTCCCAATCAGCCCCAGCATTTT.